The 26 T cell receptor beta chains below come from one sample, sequenced in a study of blood T cell repertoires in COVID-19. Generated by immunoSEQ multiplex PCR, the TCRdb table keeps only in-frame clones and is missing some. The sample lists under 75,000 clones; around 90% were seen once. Sequences were obtained from peripheral blood. Receptors originate from a middle-aged man with active COVID-19.

V is TRBV3-1 (or the pseudogene TRBV3-2) and J is TRBJ2-1, with 9 bases that match TRBD2. Germline CDR1 reads LGHDT; CDR2 reads YNNKEL (reference sequence). V dropped 3 bases and J dropped 4; count of bases not matched to a gene: 4. This CDR3 is built from 15 residues. The CDR3 sequence: CASSQRGGAYNEQFF. CDR3 bases: TGTGCCAGCAGCCAGCGGGGGGGCGCTTACAATGAGCAGTTCTTC.

This clone appeared a single time. The rearrangement joins TRBV9 to TRBJ1-3; D is ambiguous. The germline V and J ends were trimmed by 4 bases and 4 bases, with 21 bases remaining between them. CDR3 length: 17 residues. CDR1 and CDR2 from the germline V gene are SGDLS and YYNGEE. CDR3 amino acids: CASSPHAARERGNTIYF. The CDR3 DNA sequence: TGTGCCAGCAGCCCCCATGCCGCGAGAGAACGGGGAAACACCATATATTTT.

This clone was observed once. V gene TRBV24-1 combines with J gene TRBJ2-1, with D perhaps matching TRBD1 (5 bases). This CDR3 is built from 12 residues. From germline, CDR1 is KGHDR and CDR2 SFDVKD. Trimming removed 5 bases at V and 8 bases at J, with 9 bases between. The CDR3 DNA is TGTGCCACCAGTGCCTTAGGGGATGAGCAGTTCTTC. Amino acids: CATSALGDEQFF.

The gene calls are TRBV5-1 and TRBJ2-1; the D gene is possibly TRBD2 (6 bases). The CDR3 is 15 amino acids. CDR1 and CDR2 from the germline V gene are SGHRS and YFSETQ. Trimming took 5 bases from V and 2 from J, leaving 14 bases between them. The CDR3, as DNA: TGCGCCAGCAGTCACTCTGGGGGGACCTACAATGAGCAGTTCTTC. This translates into CASSHSGGTYNEQFF.

V usage is TRBV20-1 and J usage is TRBJ2-1; D is undetermined. Between the trimmed V and J ends, which lost 6 bases and 9 bases, there was a span of 9 bases. Germline CDR1 is DFQATT and CDR2 is SNEGSKA (reference sequence). The CDR3 runs 10 residues. The DNA for the CDR3 is TGCAGTGCCGAAGCCGCTGAGCAGTTCTTC. Its protein is CSAEAAEQFF.

Only one count was recorded for this clone. The chain links TRBV5-4 to TRBJ2-4, with TRBD1 as a possible D gene (6 bases). Deletions cut 0 bases from V and 8 bases from J, with 15 bases between. The CDR3 is 15 residues long. From germline, CDR1 is SGHNT and CDR2 YYREEE (reference sequence). CDR3 in DNA: TGTGCCAGCAGCTTGGACAGGGCTATCATGGACATTCAGTACTTC. Translated: CASSLDRAIMDIQYF.

J is TRBJ2-3 and V is TRBV6-4, with TRBD1 identical over 8 bases. The CDR3 has 15 residues. Per germline, CDR1 MRHNA and CDR2 SNTAGT. J lost 0 bases, V lost 5 bases, and 4 bases had no gene match. CDR3 loop: CASSPGGSSTDTQYF. The CDR3 DNA reads as TGTGCCAGCAGTCCAGGGGGCTCTAGCACAGATACGCAGTATTTT.

The chain links TRBV6-1 to TRBJ2-1, with D maybe TRBD1 (5 bases). CDR3 length equals 14 residues. Germline V gives CDR1 MNHNS, CDR2 SASEGT. Trimming removed 0 bases from V and 8 bases from J, with 11 bases in between. The CDR3 loop reads CASSEARGSDEQFF. CDR3 bases: TGTGCCAGCAGTGAAGCTAGGGGAAGCGATGAGCAGTTCTTC.

V and J are TRBV5-1 and TRBJ2-3; 9 bases fit TRBD1. The J segment lost 2 bases and the V segment lost 0 bases, leaving 7 bases of the junction unmatched. This CDR3 comprises 17 residues. Germline V gene lookup returns CDR1 SGHRS and CDR2 YFSETQ. CDR3 bases: TGCGCCAGCAGCTTGGGGACAGGGGAGATGTCCACAGATACGCAGTATTTT. Protein product: CASSLGTGEMSTDTQYF.

The chain is built from TRBV12-3 or TRBV12-4 and TRBJ2-7, with 7 positions matching TRBD1. Trimming took 6 bases from V and 1 from J; bases not matched to a gene: 3. The CDR3 has 13 residues. CDR3 residues: CASSWGQSYEQYF. The CDR3 nucleotides are TGTGCCAGCAGCTGGGGACAGTCCTACGAGCAGTACTTC.

This chain links TRBV29-1 with TRBJ1-3, with 8 nucleotides matching TRBD1. The germline V gene encodes CDR1 SQVTM and CDR2 ANQGSEA. The CDR3 has 15 residues. The junction had 5 bases not matched to a gene; V was cut back by 4 bases and J by 0 bases. In nucleotides, the CDR3 is TGCAGCGTTGGCGGACAGGGCTTCTCTGGAAACACCATATATTTT. Encoded protein: CSVGGQGFSGNTIYF.

The rearrangement links TRBV9 to TRBJ2-5; D not resolved. The CDR3 is 12 residues long. V was pared by 3 bases and J by 5 bases, with 8 bases between. Germline V CDR1 and CDR2: SGDLS, YYNGEE. This chain's CDR3 is CASSAREETQYF. CDR3 sequence (DNA): TGTGCCAGCAGCGCGCGTGAGGAGACCCAGTACTTC. The complete variable domain, with remaining parts taken from reference TRBV9 and TRBJ2-5, reads DSGVTQTPKHLITATGQRVTLRCSPRSGDLSVYWYQQSLDQGLQFLIQYYNGEERAKGNILERFSAQQFPDLHSELNLSSLELGDSALYFCASSAREETQYFGPGTRLLVL.

This sequence joins TRBV18 and TRBJ2-5; D gene uncertain. The germline V gene has CDR1 KGHSH and CDR2 LQKENI. This CDR3 spans 14 amino acids. With 1 base removed from V and 5 bases from J, the gap between germline ends came to 11 bases. CDR3 nucleotide sequence: TGTGCCAGCTCACCACGCCGAGAAGCGGAGACCCAGTACTTC. Translating gives CASSPRREAETQYF. Together with reference TRBV18 and TRBJ2-5, the CDR3 gives the full variable domain: NAGVMQNPRHLVRRRGQEARLRCSPMKGHSHVYWYRQLPEEGLKFMVYLQKENIIDESGMPKERFSAEFPKEGPSILRIQQVVRGDSAAYFCASSPRREAETQYFGPGTRLLVL.

V usage is TRBV6-5 and J usage is TRBJ1-2; 10 bases fit TRBD1. This CDR3 is 14 amino acids long. Germline CDR1 reads MNHEY; CDR2 reads SVGAGI. The ends lost 6 bases at V and 7 bases at J; junction bases unmatched: 8. CDR3 amino acids: CASSLSTGGTGYTF. The CDR3 bases are TGTGCCAGCAGCCTATCGACAGGGGGCACTGGCTACACCTTC.

The chain has TRBV27 and TRBJ2-7; TRBD1 is a possible D gene (6 bases). The CDR3 consists of 15 residues. V gave up 5 bases and J gave up 3 bases, with 17 bases separating them. The germline V gene has CDR1 MNHEY and CDR2 SMNVEV (reference sequence). The CDR3, as DNA: TGTGCCAGCAGTCAGAGAGGGGGACGATACTACGAGCAGTACTTC. This translates into CASSQRGGRYYEQYF.

The chain combines TRBV25-1 with TRBJ1-1, with a possible D match to TRBD1 (5 bases). There are 12 residues in the CDR3. Germline-derived CDR1 and CDR2 are MGHDK and SYGVNS. V was cut by 2 bases and J by 5 bases, with 6 bases left in between. The CDR3 loop reads CASSEAGTEAFF. For the CDR3, the DNA is TGTGCCAGCAGTGAAGCAGGGACTGAAGCTTTCTTT.

This clone was observed once. The V gene is TRBV6-5, the J gene TRBJ1-1, with D maybe TRBD1 (5 bases). Trimming took 7 bases from V and 3 from J, leaving 15 bases between them. Germline values: CDR1 MNHEY, CDR2 SVGAGI. This CDR3 spans 14 amino acids. CDR3 sequence (DNA): TGTGCCAGCACGAAACAGGTCAGGGACACTGAAGCTTTCTTT. Protein: CASTKQVRDTEAFF.

V gene TRBV4-1 combines with J gene TRBJ2-7, with a possible D match to TRBD1 (6 bases). The CDR3 length is 15 residues. CDR1 and CDR2 from the germline V gene are MGHRA and YSYEKL. V lost 4 bases and J lost 2, with 15 bases in between. The CDR3 here is CASSPGLQGAYEQYF. The CDR3 bases are TGCGCCAGCAGCCCCGGCCTACAGGGTGCCTACGAGCAGTACTTC.

CDR3 nucleotides: TGTGCCAGTAGTAGGCTCCCACAGGGCTTATCCCCTGAAGCTTTCTTT. The encoded protein is CASSRLPQGLSPEAFF. The chain recombines TRBV19 with TRBJ1-1; a weak D match, TRBD1 (6 bases). V lost 4 bases, J lost 6 bases, and 21 bases lay in between. Germline CDR1 reads LNHDA; CDR2 reads SQIVND (reference sequence). The CDR3 has 16 amino acids.

Note on this clone: Other DNA variants within this sample encode the same CDR3. The chain couples TRBV5-1 to TRBJ1-4; no firm D call. V lost 4 bases and J lost 3, with 13 bases in between. The CDR3 has 15 residues. The germline CDR1 and CDR2 sequences are SGHRS and YFSETQ. The CDR3 sequence is CASSPRLEPNEKLFF. In nucleotides, the CDR3 is TGCGCCAGCAGCCCTCGACTCGAACCTAATGAAAAACTGTTTTTT. The variable domain in full, completed from reference TRBV5-1 and TRBJ1-4, reads KAGVTQTPRYLIKTRGQQVTLSCSPISGHRSVSWYQQTPGQGLQFLFEYFSETQRNKGNFPGRFSGRQFSNSRSEMNVSTLELGDSALYLCASSPRLEPNEKLFFGSGTQLSVL.

The rearrangement joins TRBV10-2 to TRBJ1-6, with D possibly TRBD1 on 5 matching bases. From germline, CDR1 is WSHSY and CDR2 SAAADI. Trimming shortened V by 3 bases and J by 3 bases, and 15 bases separated the two germline ends. This CDR3 region has 17 residues. DNA of the CDR3: TGCGCCAGCAGTGAAGTATTGGGGGGGAGCTATAATTCACCCCTCCACTTT. Residues: CASSEVLGGSYNSPLHF.

V is TRBV19 and J is TRBJ1-2, with 8 positions matching TRBD1. Germline V gene lookup returns CDR1 LNHDA and CDR2 SQIVND (reference sequence). This CDR3 is 18 amino acids long. With V trimmed by 4 bases and J by 4 bases, 17 bases remained unmatched. The CDR3 loop reads CASSTTRTGLVGGYGYTF. CDR3 DNA sequence: TGTGCCAGTAGTACTACTCGGACAGGGTTGGTCGGTGGCTATGGCTACACCTTC.

The J gene is TRBJ1-6, the V gene TRBV30; 8 bases align to TRBD1. The trim removed 5 bases at V and 9 bases at J, leaving 3 bases unmatched. Germline lookup yields CDR1 GTSNPN and CDR2 SVGIG (reference sequence). The CDR3 length is 12 residues. For the CDR3, the DNA is TGTGCCTGGGACAGGGGAGGTTCACCCCTCCACTTT. Amino acids: CAWDRGGSPLHF.

A single count supports this clone. The V call is TRBV7-2, the J call TRBJ2-6, with no clear D. CDR1 is SGHTA and CDR2 is FQGNSA in the germline V gene. The CDR3 loop spans 18 amino acids. V was shortened by 1 base and J by 0 bases, with 13 bases between the two germline ends. The CDR3 bases are TGTGCCAGCAGCTTAGTGGCGGTTCTCAGCTCTGGGGCCAACGTCCTGACTTTC. It specifies CASSLVAVLSSGANVLTF.

The chain combines TRBV29-1 with TRBJ1-2, with D possibly matching TRBD1 (5 bases). The V gene's germline CDR1 is SQVTM and CDR2 ANQGSEA. The V gene lost 4 bases and the J gene lost 3 bases, with 15 bases spanning the gap. The CDR3 runs 14 residues. In DNA, the CDR3 is TGCAGCGTTGGGGGGGAGGTCTCGGACTATGGCTACACCTTC. Encoded protein: CSVGGEVSDYGYTF.

The chain recombines TRBV12-5 with TRBJ2-3; D might be TRBD2 (7 bases). V was trimmed by 0 bases and J by 6 bases, leaving 16 bases between them. CDR3 size: 16 residues. Per germline, CDR1 LGHNT and CDR2 FRNRAP. The CDR3 sequence: CASGLVRGGAPDTQYF. Written as DNA, the CDR3 is TGTGCTAGTGGTTTGGTACGAGGGGGGGCCCCCGATACGCAGTATTTT.